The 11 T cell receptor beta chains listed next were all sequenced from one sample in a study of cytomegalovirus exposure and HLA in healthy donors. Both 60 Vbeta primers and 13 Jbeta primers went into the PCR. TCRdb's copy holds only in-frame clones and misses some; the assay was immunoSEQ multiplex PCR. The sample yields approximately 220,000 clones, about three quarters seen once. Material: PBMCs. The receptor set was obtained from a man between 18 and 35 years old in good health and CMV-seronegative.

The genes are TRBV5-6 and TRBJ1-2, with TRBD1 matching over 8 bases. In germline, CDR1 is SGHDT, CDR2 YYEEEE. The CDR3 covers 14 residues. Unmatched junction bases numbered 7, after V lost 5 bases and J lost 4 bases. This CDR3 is CASSPGGAGYGYTF. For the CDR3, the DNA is TGTGCCAGCAGTCCAGGGGGCGCTGGCTATGGCTACACCTTC.

CDR3 sequence (DNA): TGTGCCAGCAGTTTAGATCGGGACAGGGAGGGCTACACCTTC. This translates into CASSLDRDREGYTF. J is TRBJ1-2 and V is TRBV27; 9 bases map to TRBD1. The CDR3 contains 14 residues. Germline loops: CDR1 MNHEY, CDR2 SMNVEV (reference sequence). The J segment lost 8 bases and the V segment lost 2 bases, leaving 6 bases of the junction unmatched.

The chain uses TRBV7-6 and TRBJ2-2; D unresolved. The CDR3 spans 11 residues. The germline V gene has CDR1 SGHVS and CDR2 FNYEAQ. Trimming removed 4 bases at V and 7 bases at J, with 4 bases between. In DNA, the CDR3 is TGTGCCAGCAGCTCCATCGGGGAGCTGTTTTTT. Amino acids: CASSSIGELFF.

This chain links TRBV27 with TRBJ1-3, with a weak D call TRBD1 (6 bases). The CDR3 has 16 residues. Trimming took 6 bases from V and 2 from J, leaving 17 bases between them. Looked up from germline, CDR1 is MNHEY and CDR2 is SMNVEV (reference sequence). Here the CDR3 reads CASSSIGGAPGNTIYF. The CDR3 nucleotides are TGTGCCAGCAGCTCAATAGGGGGGGCTCCTGGAAACACCATATATTTT.

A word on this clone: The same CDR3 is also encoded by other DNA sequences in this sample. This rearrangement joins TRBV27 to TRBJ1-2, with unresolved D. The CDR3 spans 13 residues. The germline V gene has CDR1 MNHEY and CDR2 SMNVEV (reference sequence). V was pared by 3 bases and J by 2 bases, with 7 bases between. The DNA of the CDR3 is TGTGCCAGCAGTTTTGGAGGGAACTATGGCTACACCTTC. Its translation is CASSFGGNYGYTF.

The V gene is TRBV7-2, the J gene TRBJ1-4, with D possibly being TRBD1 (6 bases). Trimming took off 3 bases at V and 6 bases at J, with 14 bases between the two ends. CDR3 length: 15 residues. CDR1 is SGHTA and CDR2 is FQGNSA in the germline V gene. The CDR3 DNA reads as TGTGCCAGCAGCTTGCAGGGGCAGGGTGATGAAAAACTGTTTTTT. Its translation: CASSLQGQGDEKLFF.

CDR3 sequence reads: CASSVGDQPQHF. In DNA form, the CDR3 reads TGTGCCAGCAGTGTAGGAGATCAGCCCCAGCATTTT. The rearrangement links TRBV25-1 to TRBJ1-5; D remains ambiguous. Trimming took 4 bases from V and 5 from J, leaving 6 bases between them. The CDR3 totals 12 residues. Germline V lookup: CDR1 MGHDK, CDR2 SYGVNS. Full variable domain (rest looked up from reference TRBV25-1 and TRBJ1-5): EADIYQTPRYLVIGTGKKITLECSQTMGHDKMYWYQQDPGMELHLIHYSYGVNSTEKGDLSSESTVSRIRTEHFPLTLESARPSHTSQYLCASSVGDQPQHFGDGTRLSIL.

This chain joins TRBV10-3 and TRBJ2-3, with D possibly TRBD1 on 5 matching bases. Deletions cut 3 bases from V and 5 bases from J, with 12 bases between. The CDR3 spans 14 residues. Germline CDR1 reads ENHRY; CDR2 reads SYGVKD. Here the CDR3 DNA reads TGTGCCATCAGTGACGCAGGGCAACAAGATACGCAGTATTTT. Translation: CAISDAGQQDTQYF.

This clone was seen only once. CDR3 protein: CASSYSGSPTYNEQFF. The CDR3 coding sequence is TGTGCCAGCAGTTACTCGGGCAGCCCCACCTACAATGAGCAGTTCTTC. The chain uses TRBV6-5 and TRBJ2-1; D gene unclear. This CDR3 has 16 residues. Per the germline V gene, CDR1 is MNHEY and CDR2 is SVGAGI. V was pared by 0 bases and J by 2 bases, with 11 bases between.

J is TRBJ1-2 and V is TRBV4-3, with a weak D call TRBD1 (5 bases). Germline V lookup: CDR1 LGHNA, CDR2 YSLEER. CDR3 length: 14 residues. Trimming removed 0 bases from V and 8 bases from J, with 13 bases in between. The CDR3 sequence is CASSQELSRAGYTF. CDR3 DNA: TGCGCCAGCAGCCAAGAACTCAGCAGGGCGGGCTACACCTTC.

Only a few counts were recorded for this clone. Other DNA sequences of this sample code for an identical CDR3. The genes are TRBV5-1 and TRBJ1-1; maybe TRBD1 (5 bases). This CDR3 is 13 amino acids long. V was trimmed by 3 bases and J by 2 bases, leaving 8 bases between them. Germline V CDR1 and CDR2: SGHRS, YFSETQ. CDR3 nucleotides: TGCGCCAGCAGCTCTCAGGGAAACACTGAAGCTTTCTTT. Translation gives CASSSQGNTEAFF. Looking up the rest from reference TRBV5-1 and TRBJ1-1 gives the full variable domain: KAGVTQTPRYLIKTRGQQVTLSCSPISGHRSVSWYQQTPGQGLQFLFEYFSETQRNKGNFPGRFSGRQFSNSRSEMNVSTLELGDSALYLCASSSQGNTEAFFGQGTRLTVV.